These T cell receptor beta chains were read from a single sample in a study of cytomegalovirus exposure and HLA in healthy donors. The data were produced by immunoSEQ multiplex PCR, yet TCRdb's version contains in-frame clones alone and is incomplete. The profile shows 70,000 to 100,000 clones, roughly 69% of them singletons. Input material: PBMCs. Receptors were obtained from a middle-aged man in good health and CMV-seronegative. Each CDR3 is given with its conserved first and last residue. A D gene is named only where the DNA matches it firmly. Clone size is stated in some rows and not others, as once, few, many or a class when expanded.

TRBJ2-3	TRBV4-1	13	-	-	TGCGCCAGCAGCCAAGGCGCGATCGATACGCAGTATTTT	CASSQGAIDTQYF
TRBJ1-4	TRBV2	15	-	TRBD1	TGTGCCAGCATCTGGGGCGGGACAGGACAGGAAAAACTGTTTTTT	CASIWGGTGQEKLFF
TRBJ2-5	TRBV5-1	14	-	-	TGCGCCAGCAGCCTCATTGCGGTTCAAGAGACCCAGTACTTC	CASSLIAVQETQYF
TRBJ1-2	TRBV25-1	15	-	-	TGTGCCAGCCCGCGTAACCCCGTCCGCAACTATGGCTACACCTTC	CASPRNPVRNYGYTF
TRBJ2-7	TRBV7-9	12	few	-	TGTTCCAGCAGCTTAGATCAGGGCGAGCAGTACTTC	CSSSLDQGEQYF
TRBJ1-4	TRBV6-5	16	once	TRBD1	TGTGCCAGCAGTTACTCGCCGGGACAGGGCGATGAAAAACTGTTTTTT	CASSYSPGQGDEKLFF
TRBJ1-1	TRBV15	15	few	TRBD1	TGTGCCACCAGCAGAGATCGGGGACAGGGGGCTGAAGCTTTCTTT	CATSRDRGQGAEAFF
TRBJ1-5	TRBV9	13	-	-	TGTGCCAGCAGCGTAGCTCCGAATCAGCCCCAGCATTTT	CASSVAPNQPQHF
TRBJ2-1	TRBV19	15	-	-	TGTGCCAGTAGTATAAGAGAAAGCCCCTACAATGAGCAGTTCTTC	CASSIRESPYNEQFF
TRBJ2-1	TRBV6-5	15	-	TRBD1	TGTGCCAGCAGTTTATCAGGGGGCATCTACAATGAGCAGTTCTTC	CASSLSGGIYNEQFF
TRBJ2-2	TRBV7-7	13	-	-	TGTGCTAGCAGCCCAGGTCACACCGGGGAGCTGTTTTTT	CASSPGHTGELFF
TRBJ1-2	TRBV19	14	-	-	TGTGCCAGTAGTATCCTGCGGGGGCCGGATGGCTACACCTTC	CASSILRGPDGYTF
TRBJ2-3	TRBV4-3	17	-	-	TGCGCCAGCAGCCGGCTAGCAGTAGGCACCTCCACAGATACGCAGTATTTT	CASSRLAVGTSTDTQYF
TRBJ1-5	TRBV25-1	14	-	-	TGTGCCAGCAGTGATAGGAGGGGCAATCAGCCCCAGCATTTT	CASSDRRGNQPQHF
TRBJ2-7	TRBV7-2	14	few	-	TGTGCCAGCAGCCGAGGCCGGGTCTCCTACGAGCAGTACTTC	CASSRGRVSYEQYF
TRBJ1-1	TRBV9	15	-	TRBD1	TGTGCCAGCAGCGGCAACAGGGGGTCAGGCACTGAAGCTTTCTTT	CASSGNRGSGTEAFF
TRBJ2-2	TRBV4-2	15	once	-	TGTGCCAGCAGCCAACAGGGTTCAAAAACCGGGGAGCTGTTTTTT	CASSQQGSKTGELFF
TRBJ2-3	TRBV29-1	14	-	-	TGCAGCGTTGAAGGGTACGGAGGCACAGATACGCAGTATTTT	CSVEGYGGTDTQYF
TRBJ1-5	TRBV9	14	once	TRBD1	TGTGCCAGCGGAATAGGGACAGGGGATCAGCCCCAGCATTTT	CASGIGTGDQPQHF
TRBJ2-5	TRBV29-1	11	-	TRBD1	TGCAGCGGGGACAGTCAAGAGACCCAGTACTTC	CSGDSQETQYF
TRBJ2-1	TRBV4-2	16	few	TRBD2	TGTGCCAGCAGCCAAGATTTTACTAGCGGGATTGGTGAGCAGTTCTTC	CASSQDFTSGIGEQFF
TRBJ2-6	TRBV6-5	14	-	-	TGTGCCAGCAGTGGGAGCTCTGGGGCCAACGTCCTGACTTTC	CASSGSSGANVLTF
TRBJ2-2	TRBV4-1	17	few	TRBD2	TGCGCCAGCAGCCAGGGAAGCGGGAGGGGGAGAACCGGGGAGCTGTTTTTT	CASSQGSGRGRTGELFF
TRBJ1-4	TRBV2	13	-	TRBD1	TGTGCCAGCAGCCTGGACAGGAGCGGAAAACTGTTTTTT	CASSLDRSGKLFF
TRBJ1-2	TRBV5-1	12	-	-	TGCGCCAGCAGCCCGAGTCAATATGGCTACACCTTC	CASSPSQYGYTF
TRBJ1-3	TRBV28	12	-	-	TGCGCCAGCAGTGAATACGGGAACACCATATATTTT	CASSEYGNTIYF
TRBJ2-2	TRBV7-8	17	-	TRBD1	TGTGCCAGCAGCTCATATACAGGGGGCGCCGGCACCGGGGAGCTGTTTTTT	CASSSYTGGAGTGELFF
TRBJ2-2	TRBV7-3	13	once	-	TGTGCCAGCAAACTAGCGAACACCGGGGAGCTGTTTTTT	CASKLANTGELFF
TRBJ1-5	TRBV7-2	13	-	-	TGTGCCAGCAGCTTAGCTCGACAGGAGCCCCAGCATTTT	CASSLARQEPQHF
TRBJ2-3	TRBV7-8	18	-	TRBD2	TGTGCCAGCAGCTCAACCACCAGACTAGCGGCTTTCACAGATACGCAGTATTTT	CASSSTTRLAAFTDTQYF
TRBJ2-1	TRBV25-1	15	-	TRBD1	TGTGCCAGCGTTTTAGCCAGGACAGGAGGTTATGAGCAGTTCTTC	CASVLARTGGYEQFF
TRBJ1-2	TRBV2	11	-	-	TGTGCCAGCAATCAGGGTCTCGGCTACACCTTC	CASNQGLGYTF
TRBJ1-1	TRBV30	15	-	-	TGTGCCTGGACCCCCCCGACAGAGATGAACACTGAAGCTTTCTTT	CAWTPPTEMNTEAFF
TRBJ2-5	TRBV7-9	14	-	-	TGTGCCAGCAGCTTAGTGGTGGGCCGGGAGACCCAGTACTTC	CASSLVVGRETQYF
TRBJ2-5	TRBV7-2	15	-	TRBD2	TGTGCCAGCAGCGTAGGGACTAGCGTCCAAGAGACCCAGTACTTC	CASSVGTSVQETQYF
TRBJ1-5	TRBV7-2	16	-	-	TGTGCCAGCAGCTTAGAATTGGGGGCAAGTAATCAGCCCCAGCATTTT	CASSLELGASNQPQHF
TRBJ2-3	TRBV5-1	17	-	TRBD2	TGCGCCAGCAGCTTGGCCCCAGCGGGGGGCTTCACAGATACGCAGTATTTT	CASSLAPAGGFTDTQYF
TRBJ1-1	TRBV10-3	13	-	-	TGTGCCATCAGGGAACAGGGATTCACTGAAGCTTTCTTT	CAIREQGFTEAFF
TRBJ1-3	TRBV29-1	13	-	-	TGCACTCATGACAGGCGCTCTGGAAACACCATATATTTT	CTHDRRSGNTIYF
TRBJ1-2	TRBV5-1	15	-	TRBD1	TGCGCCAGCAGCGAGCGGGGACAGGGGGGTGACGGCTACACCTTC	CASSERGQGGDGYTF
TRBJ1-2	TRBV19	10	-	-	TGTGCCAGTTATTTGTCTGGCTACACCTTC	CASYLSGYTF
TRBJ2-3	TRBV2	14	few	TRBD1	TGTGCCAGCTCCGGGACAGGGTTTGGAGATACGCAGTATTTT	CASSGTGFGDTQYF